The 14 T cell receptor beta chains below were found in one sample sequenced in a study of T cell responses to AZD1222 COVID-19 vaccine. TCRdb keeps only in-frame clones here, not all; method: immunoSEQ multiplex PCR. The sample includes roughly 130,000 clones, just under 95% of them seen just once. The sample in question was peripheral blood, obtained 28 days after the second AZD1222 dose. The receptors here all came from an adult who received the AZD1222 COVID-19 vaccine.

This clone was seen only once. The CDR3, as DNA: TGTGCCAGCTCACCACAGGGGGCCTCCTATGGCTACACCTTC. This translates into CASSPQGASYGYTF. The chain links TRBV18 to TRBJ1-2; 7 bases align to TRBD1. The CDR3 spans 14 residues. Germline loops: CDR1 KGHSH, CDR2 LQKENI. V gave up 1 base and J gave up 4 bases; unmatched junction bases: 3. Together with reference TRBV18 and TRBJ1-2, the CDR3 gives the full variable domain: NAGVMQNPRHLVRRRGQEARLRCSPMKGHSHVYWYRQLPEEGLKFMVYLQKENIIDESGMPKERFSAEFPKEGPSILRIQQVVRGDSAAYFCASSPQGASYGYTFGSGTRLTVV.

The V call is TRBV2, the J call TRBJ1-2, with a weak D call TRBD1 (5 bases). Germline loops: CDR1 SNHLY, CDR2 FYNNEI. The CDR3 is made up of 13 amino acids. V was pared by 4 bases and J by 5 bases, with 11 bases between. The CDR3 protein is CASSAQGTYGYTF. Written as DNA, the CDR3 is TGTGCCAGCAGTGCCCAGGGAACATATGGCTACACCTTC.

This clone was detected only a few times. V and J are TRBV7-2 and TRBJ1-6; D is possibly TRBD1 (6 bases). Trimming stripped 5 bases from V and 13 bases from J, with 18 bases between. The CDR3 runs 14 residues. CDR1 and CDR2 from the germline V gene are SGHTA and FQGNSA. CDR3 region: CASSPTGLKGPLHF. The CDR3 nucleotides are TGTGCCAGCAGCCCAACAGGGTTGAAAGGGCCCCTCCACTTT.

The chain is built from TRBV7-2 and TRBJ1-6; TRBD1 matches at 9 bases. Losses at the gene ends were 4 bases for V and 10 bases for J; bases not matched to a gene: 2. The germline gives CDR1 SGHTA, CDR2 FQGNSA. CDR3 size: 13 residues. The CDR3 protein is CASSSDRGSPLHF. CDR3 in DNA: TGTGCCAGCAGCTCGGACAGGGGATCACCCCTCCACTTT.

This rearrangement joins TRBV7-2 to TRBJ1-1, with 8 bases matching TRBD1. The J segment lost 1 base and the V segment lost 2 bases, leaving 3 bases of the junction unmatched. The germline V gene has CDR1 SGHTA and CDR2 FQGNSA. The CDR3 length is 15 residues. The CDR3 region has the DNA TGTGCCAGCAGCTTATATGGGACAGGGAACACTGAAGCTTTCTTT. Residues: CASSLYGTGNTEAFF.

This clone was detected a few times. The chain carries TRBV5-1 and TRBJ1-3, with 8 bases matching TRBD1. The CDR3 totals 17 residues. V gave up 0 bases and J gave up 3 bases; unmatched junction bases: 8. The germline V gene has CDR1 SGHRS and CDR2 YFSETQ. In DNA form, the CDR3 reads TGCGCCAGCAGCTTGGGAGGACAGGGAGTCGGTGGAAACACCATATATTTT. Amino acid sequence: CASSLGGQGVGGNTIYF.

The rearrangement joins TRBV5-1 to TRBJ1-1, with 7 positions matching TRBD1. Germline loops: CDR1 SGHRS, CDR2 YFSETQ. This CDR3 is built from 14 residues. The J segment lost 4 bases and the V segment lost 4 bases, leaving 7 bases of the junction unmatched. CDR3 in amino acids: CASSHGQEGTEAFF. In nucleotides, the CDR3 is TGCGCCAGCAGCCATGGACAGGAGGGCACTGAAGCTTTCTTT.

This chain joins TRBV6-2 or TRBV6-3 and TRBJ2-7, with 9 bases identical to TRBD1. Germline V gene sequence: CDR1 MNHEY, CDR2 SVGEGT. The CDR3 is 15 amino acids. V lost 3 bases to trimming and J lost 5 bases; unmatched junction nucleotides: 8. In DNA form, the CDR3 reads TGTGCCAGCAGTTATTCCGGGACAGGGTTCGACGAGCAGTACTTC. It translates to CASSYSGTGFDEQYF.

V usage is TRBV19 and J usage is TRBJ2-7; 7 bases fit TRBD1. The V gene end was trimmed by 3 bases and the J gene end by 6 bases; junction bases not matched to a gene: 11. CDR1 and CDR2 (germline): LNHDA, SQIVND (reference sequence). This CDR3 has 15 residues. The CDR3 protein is CASSITGTDLIEQYF. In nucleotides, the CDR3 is TGTGCCAGTAGTATTACCGGGACAGACCTTATCGAGCAGTACTTC.

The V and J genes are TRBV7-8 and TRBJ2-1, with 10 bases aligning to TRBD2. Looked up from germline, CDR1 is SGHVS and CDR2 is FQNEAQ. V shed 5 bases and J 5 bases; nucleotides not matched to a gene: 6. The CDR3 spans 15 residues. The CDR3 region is CASSPTSGIDNEQFF. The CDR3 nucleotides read TGTGCCAGCAGCCCAACTAGCGGGATAGACAATGAGCAGTTCTTC.

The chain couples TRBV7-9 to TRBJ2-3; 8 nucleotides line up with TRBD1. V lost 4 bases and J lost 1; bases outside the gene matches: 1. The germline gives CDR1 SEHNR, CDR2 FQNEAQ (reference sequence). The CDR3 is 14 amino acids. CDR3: CASSSGQGTDTQYF. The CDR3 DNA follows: TGTGCCAGCAGCTCGGGACAGGGCACAGATACGCAGTATTTT.

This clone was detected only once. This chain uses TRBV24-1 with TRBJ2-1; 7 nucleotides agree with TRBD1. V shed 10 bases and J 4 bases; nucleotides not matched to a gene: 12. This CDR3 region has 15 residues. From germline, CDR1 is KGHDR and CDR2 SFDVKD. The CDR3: CATPGQAQFYNEQFF. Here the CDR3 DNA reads TGTGCCACTCCAGGACAGGCTCAATTTTACAATGAGCAGTTCTTC.

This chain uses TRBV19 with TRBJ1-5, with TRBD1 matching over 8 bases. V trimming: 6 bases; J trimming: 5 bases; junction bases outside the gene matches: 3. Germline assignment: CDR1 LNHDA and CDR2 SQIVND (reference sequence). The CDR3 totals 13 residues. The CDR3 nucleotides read TGTGCCAGTAGGCAGACAGGGGATCAGCCCCAGCATTTT. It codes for CASRQTGDQPQHF.

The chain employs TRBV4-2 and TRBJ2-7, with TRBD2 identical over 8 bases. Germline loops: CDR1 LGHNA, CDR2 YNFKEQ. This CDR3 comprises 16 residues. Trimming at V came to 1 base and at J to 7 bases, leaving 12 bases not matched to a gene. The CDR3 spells CASSQVLAAGVGEQYF. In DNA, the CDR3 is TGTGCCAGCAGCCAAGTACTAGCGGCCGGGGTGGGGGAGCAGTACTTC.